This T cell receptor beta chain comes out of a study of T-cell reconstitution after alpha-beta-depleted transplantation in children. Library preparation (for TCRbeta) was performed with unique molecular identifiers. Each CDR3 protein gets one entry after TCRdb re-called the PCR reads with MiXCR. The sample holds over 450,000 distinct CDR3 sequences, about 10% seen once. This clonotype was recorded a few times. V shed 7 bases and J 3 bases; nucleotides not matched to a gene: 4. Germline V gene sequence: CDR1 DFQATT, CDR2 SNEGSKA (reference sequence). The CDR3 runs to 14 residues. The chain is built from TRBV20-1 and TRBJ2-3; 13 bases agree with TRBD2. The input for sequencing was PBMCs, taken before TCRalphabeta/CD19-depleted stem cell transplant. This sequence was found in a child aged 2 to 10 with inherited bone marrow failure, due to receive a stem cell transplant. The chain's CDR3 is CSVQTSGRTDTQYF. In DNA, the CDR3 is TGCAGTGTCCAGACTAGCGGGAGGACAGATACGCAGTATTTT.